The next 31 T cell receptor beta chains were all read from a single sample in a study of T-cell memory formation after mild COVID-19. TCRdb reprocessed the 5' RACE reads with MiXCR, giving one entry per CDR3 protein. Among hundreds of thousands of distinct CDR3 sequences listed, around 30% were seen once. Sequenced sample: PBMCs or a T cell subset sorted from them (not recorded which). These receptors all stem from an adult woman who had mild COVID-19 (a few samples of this study predate the infection). Cell type and time point are not known.

The chain has TRBV20-1 and TRBJ2-7; 9 bases map to TRBD1. After removal of 6 bases from V and 3 bases from J, the junction contained 3 bases not matched to a gene. There are 12 residues in the CDR3. Per germline, CDR1 DFQATT and CDR2 SNEGSKA (reference sequence). This CDR3 is CSATTGGYEQYF. The CDR3 DNA sequence: TGCAGTGCAACGACAGGGGGCTACGAGCAGTACTTC.

The V and J genes are TRBV6-1 and TRBJ1-1; D gene ambiguous. The CDR3 has 11 amino acids. The V gene lost 7 bases and the J gene lost 2 bases, with 5 bases spanning the gap. Germline-derived CDR1 and CDR2 are MNHNS and SASEGT. The CDR3 spells CASITNTEAFF. The CDR3 DNA follows: TGTGCCAGCATCACCAACACTGAAGCTTTCTTT.

CDR3 protein: CSGANRAEAFF. The CDR3, as DNA: TGCAGCGGGGCGAACAGGGCTGAAGCTTTCTTT. This rearrangement joins TRBV29-1 to TRBJ1-1; D is possibly TRBD1 (6 bases). Per the germline V gene, CDR1 is SQVTM and CDR2 is ANQGSEA. CDR3 size: 11 residues. V lost 7 bases, J lost 6 bases, and 12 bases lay in between.

The V and J genes are TRBV20-1 and TRBJ1-5; tentative D call: TRBD1 (6 bases). There are 13 residues in the CDR3. Germline-derived CDR1 and CDR2 are DFQATT and SNEGSKA (reference sequence). Trimming cost V 4 bases and J 1 base, with 8 bases left between them. The CDR3, as DNA: TGCAGTGCTACAGGGGTGAGCAATCAGCCCCAGCATTTT. The encoded protein is CSATGVSNQPQHF.

This chain connects TRBV12-3 or TRBV12-4 to TRBJ2-6, with TRBD1 matching 11 bases. J was trimmed by 3 bases and V by 10 bases; bases with no gene match: 11. The CDR3 is made up of 17 amino acids. For the CDR3, the DNA is TGTGCCATCACCCGGGACAGGGGGAGAGATGGGGCCAACGTCCTGACTTTC. Residues: CAITRDRGRDGANVLTF.

This clonotype was seen more than once but under ten times. V is TRBV15 and J is TRBJ1-5; no reliable D call. The CDR3 runs to 13 residues. Germline lookup yields CDR1 LNHNV and CDR2 YYDKDF (reference sequence). The germline V and J ends were trimmed by 10 bases and 9 bases, with 19 bases remaining between them. The CDR3 bases are TGTGCCATCACTTCGGGGAGGAGAGGGCCCCAGCATTTT. It specifies CAITSGRRGPQHF.

The chain employs TRBV19 and TRBJ2-7; TRBD2 aligns across 10 bases. V gave up 3 bases and J gave up 3 bases; unmatched junction bases: 2. The CDR3 runs to 14 residues. CDR1 and CDR2 from the germline V gene are LNHDA and SQIVND (reference sequence). The CDR3: CASSITSGNYEQYF. In nucleotides, the CDR3 is TGTGCCAGTAGTATTACTAGCGGGAACTACGAGCAGTACTTC.

This clonotype was observed a few times. This chain connects TRBV24-1 to TRBJ2-1; TRBD1 matches at 9 bases. The ends lost 7 bases at V and 9 bases at J; junction bases unmatched: 6. The CDR3 extends over 13 amino acids. Germline CDR1 reads KGHDR; CDR2 reads SFDVKD. The CDR3 nucleotides read TGTGCCACCAGGGACAGGGGAGAAGGTGAGCAGTTCTTC. Translation: CATRDRGEGEQFF.

This clonotype was observed many times. The chain is built from TRBV7-2 and TRBJ2-1; 10 bases line up with TRBD2. The CDR3 runs 15 residues. Trimming took 2 bases from V and 4 from J; bases not matched to a gene: 2. The V gene's germline CDR1 is SGHTA and CDR2 FQGNSA. Here the CDR3 DNA reads TGTGCCAGCAGCTTACGGACTAGCGGATACAATGAGCAGTTCTTC. Translation: CASSLRTSGYNEQFF.

This clonotype came up a few times. V gene TRBV7-9 combines with J gene TRBJ2-7, with D hard to call. CDR1 and CDR2 (germline): SEHNR, FQNEAQ (reference sequence). Trimming took off 5 bases at V and 0 bases at J, with 11 bases between the two ends. The CDR3 has 14 residues. CDR3 protein: CASSVTGFSYEQYF. DNA of the CDR3: TGTGCCAGCAGCGTTACGGGCTTCTCCTACGAGCAGTACTTC.

This clonotype was seen only a few times. Compared with germline, one end of the junction differs, possibly owing to a read error. The chain recombines TRBV5-1 with TRBJ1-1; 7 bases map to TRBD1. The germline CDR1 and CDR2 sequences are SGHRS and YFSETQ. The CDR3 runs to 14 residues. CDR3 DNA: TGCGCCAGCAGCCCCCAGACAGGGAACGCTGAAGCTTTCTTT. Translated: CASSPQTGNAEAFF.

This clonotype has more than one count but fewer than ten. V and J are TRBV27 and TRBJ2-7; no definite D call. The length of the CDR3 is 13 residues. Germline assignment: CDR1 MNHEY and CDR2 SMNVEV (reference sequence). The ends were cut back, 6 bases at V and 0 bases at J, with 9 bases in the middle. CDR3 region: CASRPLASYEQYF. CDR3 nucleotide sequence: TGTGCCAGCAGGCCGCTCGCCTCCTACGAGCAGTACTTC.

This clonotype has a handful of counts. The chain has TRBV6-4 and TRBJ1-2; no clear D gene. The CDR3 is 13 residues long. Trimming took 3 bases from V and 0 from J, leaving 5 bases between them. Germline V CDR1 and CDR2: MRHNA, SNTAGT. CDR3 sequence (DNA): TGTGCCAGCAGTGAGCAGCCTAACTATGGCTACACCTTC. This gives the protein CASSEQPNYGYTF.

Only a few counts were recorded for this clonotype. This chain connects TRBV4-3 to TRBJ2-7; no reliable D call. The CDR3 loop spans 15 amino acids. V was shortened by 0 bases and J by 0 bases, with 9 bases between the two germline ends. In germline, CDR1 is LGHNA, CDR2 YSLEER. DNA of the CDR3: TGCGCCAGCAGCCAAGAAAGTTGGGGCTCCTACGAGCAGTACTTC. It translates to CASSQESWGSYEQYF.

This rearrangement joins TRBV12-3 or TRBV12-4 to TRBJ2-2; either TRBD1 or TRBD2 may fit D (6 bases each). V was shortened by 6 bases and J by 7 bases, with 15 bases between the two germline ends. The CDR3 loop spans 14 amino acids. The CDR3 is CASSLEGGFGELFF. CDR3 coding DNA: TGTGCCAGCAGCCTCGAGGGGGGCTTCGGGGAGCTGTTTTTT.

This clonotype occurred a few times. The chain combines TRBV27 with TRBJ2-3; perhaps D is TRBD1 or TRBD2 (6 bases each). CDR3 size: 17 residues. Trimming removed 6 bases from V and 2 bases from J, with 21 bases in between. Germline V gene data show CDR1 as MNHEY and CDR2 as SMNVEV (reference sequence). As DNA, the CDR3 is TGTGCCAGCAGGATCCGGACAGCTGGCGGGATCACAGATACGCAGTATTTT. Translated: CASRIRTAGGITDTQYF.

This clonotype was seen a few times. V is TRBV14 and J is TRBJ2-1; D is unclear. The V end lost 4 bases, the J end lost 5 bases, and 9 bases lay between the germline ends. CDR3 length: 13 amino acids. The germline V gene encodes CDR1 SGHDN and CDR2 FVKESK. In DNA, the CDR3 is TGTGCCAGCAGCCCTATCGGAGACAATGAGCAGTTCTTC. Amino acid sequence: CASSPIGDNEQFF.

The genes are TRBV5-6 and TRBJ1-2; 11 positions agree with TRBD1. The V gene end was trimmed by 5 bases and the J gene end by 4 bases; junction bases not matched to a gene: 10. Germline V gene lookup returns CDR1 SGHDT and CDR2 YYEEEE. The CDR3 covers 16 residues. DNA for the CDR3: TGTGCCAGCAGTTCGACTATGGGACAGGGGGGCTATGGCTACACCTTC. It is translated as CASSSTMGQGGYGYTF. The whole variable domain, remainder taken from reference TRBV5-6 and TRBJ1-2, is DAGVTQSPTHLIKTRGQQVTLRCSPKSGHDTVSWYQQALGQGPQFIFQYYEEEERQRGNFPDRFSGHQFPNYSSELNVNALLLGDSALYLCASSSTMGQGGYGYTFGSGTRLTVV.

Only a few counts were recorded for this clonotype. This chain joins TRBV20-1 and TRBJ1-1; 10 nucleotides agree with TRBD1. This CDR3 comprises 13 residues. Trimming took 0 bases from V and 11 from J; bases not matched to a gene: 6. In germline, CDR1 is DFQATT, CDR2 SNEGSKA (reference sequence). The DNA for the CDR3 is TGCAGTGCTAGAGATCTGGGACAGGGGCCGGCTTTCTTT. Protein: CSARDLGQGPAFF.

The rearrangement uses TRBV9 and TRBJ1-6; D is unclear. The CDR3 spans 16 residues. Germline CDR1 and CDR2: SGDLS and YYNGEE. V was clipped by 0 bases and J by 4 bases, with 11 bases between them. In DNA, the CDR3 is TGTGCCAGCAGCGTAGGGATCCGGGCTTATAATTCACCCCTCCACTTT. Amino acid sequence: CASSVGIRAYNSPLHF.

This sequence joins TRBV12-3 or TRBV12-4 and TRBJ1-5, with 9 bases aligning to TRBD1. Trimming cost V 3 bases and J 4 bases; bases outside gene matches: 1. The CDR3 sequence is 14 residues long. CDR3 sequence reads: CASSFGTGNQPQHF. The CDR3 DNA sequence: TGTGCCAGCAGTTTTGGGACAGGGAATCAGCCCCAGCATTTT.

The chain has TRBV30 and TRBJ2-1; D is perhaps TRBD1 (5 bases). From germline, CDR1 is GTSNPN and CDR2 SVGIG (reference sequence). The CDR3 consists of 12 residues. Trimming cost V 4 bases and J 3 bases, with 7 bases left between them. The CDR3 nucleotides are TGTGCCTGGACTGACAGCTACAATGAGCAGTTCTTC. Translation: CAWTDSYNEQFF.

This clonotype came up a few times. The chain recombines TRBV7-6 with TRBJ1-6; no reliable D call. Trimming removed 5 bases at V and 9 bases at J, with 11 bases between. Germline-derived CDR1 and CDR2 are SGHVS and FNYEAQ. There are 13 residues in the CDR3. CDR3 sequence: CASSEMTTSPLHF. The CDR3 nucleotides are TGTGCCAGCAGCGAGATGACGACTTCACCCCTCCACTTT.

This rearrangement joins TRBV4-1 to TRBJ1-1, with D perhaps TRBD1 (5 bases). CDR3 size: 15 residues. The germline V and J ends were trimmed by 3 bases and 3 bases, with 14 bases remaining between them. Looked up from germline, CDR1 is MGHRA and CDR2 is YSYEKL. Written as DNA, the CDR3 is TGCGCCAGCAGCCAGTCGTCGGTGGGGGACACTGAAGCTTTCTTT. This sequence encodes CASSQSSVGDTEAFF.

This clonotype turned up a few times. The chain combines TRBV28 with TRBJ2-3; TRBD2 aligns across 11 bases. The germline gives CDR1 MDHEN, CDR2 SYDVKM. After removal of 3 bases from V and 5 bases from J, the junction contained 13 bases not matched to a gene. CDR3 length: 18 residues. The CDR3 DNA follows: TGTGCCAGCAGTTTTAGCACCCAGAGCACTAGCGGGAGAGATACGCAGTATTTT. This translates into CASSFSTQSTSGRDTQYF. The variable domain in full, completed from reference TRBV28 and TRBJ2-3, reads DVKVTQSSRYLVKRTGEKVFLECVQDMDHENMFWYRQDPGLGLRLIYFSYDVKMKEKGDIPEGYSVSREKKERFSLILESASTNQTSMYLCASSFSTQSTSGRDTQYFGPGTRLTVL.

The sample holds a few counts of this clonotype. The gene calls are TRBV5-5 and TRBJ2-3; D is ambiguous. CDR3 length equals 15 residues. The ends were cut back, 0 bases at V and 1 base at J, with 9 bases in the middle. Germline CDR1 SGHKS, CDR2 YYEKEE (reference sequence). The CDR3 region is CASSLDGLGTDTQYF. The CDR3 nucleotides read TGTGCCAGCAGCTTGGACGGGCTGGGCACAGATACGCAGTATTTT.

This clonotype occurred a few times. This chain links TRBV5-6 with TRBJ2-3; the match to TRBD2 covers 12 bases. In germline, CDR1 is SGHDT, CDR2 YYEEEE. This CDR3 is built from 16 residues. Trimming cost V 5 bases and J 5 bases; bases outside gene matches: 9. For the CDR3, the DNA is TGTGCCAGCAGGTTTCGGACTAGCGGGGCAAAAGATACGCAGTATTTT. This codes for CASRFRTSGAKDTQYF.

The V call is TRBV14, the J call TRBJ2-7; D is unresolved. CDR1 and CDR2 (germline): SGHDN, FVKESK. Trimming took 8 bases from V and 4 from J, leaving 15 bases between them. The CDR3 spans 13 residues. The CDR3, as DNA: TGTGCCAGCTCGGTTTTAGGGTCTTACGAGCAGTACTTC. Translated: CASSVLGSYEQYF.

This clonotype was detected only a few times. This rearrangement joins TRBV6-6 to TRBJ2-2; possible D gene TRBD2, 6 bases. Germline V gene lookup returns CDR1 MNHNY and CDR2 SVGAGI (reference sequence). V was trimmed by 6 bases and J by 7 bases, leaving 9 bases between them. The CDR3 runs to 12 residues. This CDR3 is CASSPAGGELFF. The CDR3, as DNA: TGTGCCAGCAGCCCAGCGGGCGGGGAGCTGTTTTTT.

The V call is TRBV7-9, the J call TRBJ2-1; a possible D gene is TRBD2 (7 bases). CDR3 size: 14 residues. Germline lookup yields CDR1 SEHNR and CDR2 FQNEAQ (reference sequence). The V end lost 7 bases, the J end lost 10 bases, and 20 bases lay between the germline ends. CDR3 coding DNA: TGTGCCAGCACCGGGGACGCAGGGGAGGGGGAGCAGTTCTTC. It yields the protein CASTGDAGEGEQFF. Combining the CDR3 with reference TRBV7-9 and TRBJ2-1 gives the whole variable domain DTGVSQNPRHKITKRGQNVTFRCDPISEHNRLYWYRQTLGQGPEFLTYFQNEAQLEKSRLLSDRFSAERPKGSFSTLEIQRTEQGDSAMYLCASTGDAGEGEQFFGPGTRLTVL.

This clonotype was detected only a few times. The chain uses TRBV6-4 and TRBJ2-1; TRBD2 matches 9 bases. The CDR3 length is 14 residues. The V and J ends lost 0 bases and 8 bases, in that order; junction bases with no gene match: 2. Germline V gene lookup returns CDR1 MRHNA and CDR2 SNTAGT. The CDR3 DNA reads as TGTGCCAGCAGTGACTCGGGACTAGCCTATGAGCAGTTCTTC. Encoded protein: CASSDSGLAYEQFF.